The source of this T cell receptor beta chain is a study of breast tumors, draining lymph nodes, adjacent tissues. Via MiXCR, TCRdb re-called the multiplex PCR reads, giving one row per CDR3 protein. This sample yields about 180,000 distinct CDR3 sequences, of which about 33% are seen a single time; about 3.9% belongs to the top ten. Germline V CDR1 and CDR2: SEHNR, FQNEAQ (reference sequence). V was clipped by 4 bases and J by 4 bases; unmatched bases: 9. The CDR3 spans 15 residues. This clonotype has at least ten counts. Its antigen is undetermined. Study-wide results and limits: Luminal-like breast cancer showed significantly greater tumor-nontumor repertoire similarity than basal-like breast cancer did. Data only fit, rather than demonstrated, lymph node origin of most tumor T cells. Compared with lymph nodes, tumors were less diverse; compared with nontumor tissue, more.

Axillary draining lymph nodes of breast cancer patients supplied the node samples. The receptor comes from a female donor with breast cancer. Some clones in this sample may be carry-over from other donors' samples. Sequenced sample: axillary lymph node tissue. The chain couples TRBV7-9 to TRBJ1-2, with TRBD1 identical over 7 bases. The CDR3 bases are TGTGCCAGCAGCTCAACTCGGGACAGTCCCTATGGCTACACCTTC. Protein sequence: CASSSTRDSPYGYTF.